One sample yielded the 30 T cell receptor beta chains listed below, sequenced in a study of blood T cells in healthy people across ages. Primed by a sample-barcoded 5' primer and a J-beta primer mix, a second PCR proceeded for roughly 7 to 12 cycles. In TCRdb, the 5' RACE reads were re-called with MiXCR into one record per CDR3 protein. This table has roughly 410,000 distinct CDR3 sequences, 50% to 60% appearing once. Source material: blood. The receptors here all came from a man in his 60s in good health.

The V gene is TRBV5-1, the J gene TRBJ2-1; 11 nucleotides align to TRBD1. Germline CDR1 SGHRS, CDR2 YFSETQ. The CDR3 has 14 residues. The ends lost 5 bases at V and 4 bases at J; junction bases unmatched: 2. For the CDR3, the DNA is TGCGCCAGCAGAAGGGACAGGGGGTACAATGAGCAGTTCTTC. Its protein is CASRRDRGYNEQFF.

Many counts were recorded for this clonotype. The chain uses TRBV11-2 and TRBJ2-1; 7 bases agree with TRBD2. The J segment lost 6 bases and the V segment lost 1 base, leaving 6 bases of the junction unmatched. This CDR3 has 15 residues. Germline V gene sequence: CDR1 SGHAT, CDR2 FQNNGV. CDR3 residues: CASSLASGNLNEQFF. CDR3 DNA sequence: TGTGCCAGCAGCTTAGCAAGCGGGAACCTCAATGAGCAGTTCTTC.

This clonotype was counted between two and nine times. The J gene is TRBJ2-1, the V gene TRBV7-2; tentative D call: TRBD1 (6 bases). Trimming took off 4 bases at V and 5 bases at J, with 18 bases between the two ends. Germline CDR1 SGHTA, CDR2 FQGNSA. The CDR3 has 16 amino acids. CDR3 sequence: CASSSRGTTRDNEQFF. DNA for the CDR3: TGTGCCAGCAGCTCTAGGGGGACCACTCGGGACAATGAGCAGTTCTTC.

The chain links TRBV20-1 to TRBJ2-5, with a tentative D call TRBD1 (5 bases). Germline V lookup: CDR1 DFQATT, CDR2 SNEGSKA (reference sequence). The V end was cut by 3 bases, the J end by 7 bases, with 15 bases between. The CDR3 contains 13 residues. In nucleotides, the CDR3 is TGCAGTGCTAGCGGCCCAGATAGGGGGACCCAGTACTTC. It translates to CSASGPDRGTQYF.

The chain couples TRBV10-3 to TRBJ2-5, with 9 bases fitting TRBD1. Germline trimming cut 8 bases from V and 5 bases from J; bases unmatched to any gene: 3. This CDR3 is 12 amino acids long. Germline assignment: CDR1 ENHRY and CDR2 SYGVKD. In DNA, the CDR3 is TGTGCCATCGGGACAGGGCTCGAGACCCAGTACTTC. Translation: CAIGTGLETQYF.

For this clonotype: Just one base apart from a much larger clone, this may be a read error. The V and J genes are TRBV5-1 and TRBJ2-1; no clear D. Trimming shortened V by 0 bases and J by 10 bases, and 23 bases separated the two germline ends. Germline CDR1 is SGHRS and CDR2 is YFSETQ. The CDR3 sequence is 17 residues long. The CDR3 region has the DNA TGCGCCAGCAGCTTGGCCGGTCAACTTAAGTCGAGGTACGAGCAGTTCTTC. Amino acid sequence: CASSLAGQLKSRYEQFF.

The chain employs TRBV4-2 and TRBJ1-4; 7 bases are a match to TRBD1. Trimming removed 0 bases from V and 7 bases from J; junction bases left unmatched: 11. The germline CDR1 and CDR2 sequences are LGHNA and YNFKEQ. CDR3 size: 17 residues. CDR3 coding DNA: TGTGCCAGCAGCCAAGATCGTCGGGGACAGATGGGTGAAAAACTGTTTTTT. It is translated as CASSQDRRGQMGEKLFF.

Here the CDR3 reads CSARASGSQYF. Written as DNA, the CDR3 is TGCAGTGCGAGGGCTAGCGGCTCGCAGTATTTT. V is TRBV20-1 and J is TRBJ2-3; 7 bases line up with TRBD2. This CDR3 region has 11 residues. Germline V lookup: CDR1 DFQATT, CDR2 SNEGSKA (reference sequence). Trimming at V came to 6 bases and at J to 10 bases, leaving 7 bases not matched to a gene.

This clonotype showed up just a few times. This chain uses TRBV6-4 with TRBJ2-3; 8 bases fit TRBD1. This CDR3 is 14 amino acids long. Looked up from germline, CDR1 is MRHNA and CDR2 is SNTAGT. J was trimmed by 5 bases and V by 5 bases; bases with no gene match: 6. In DNA, the CDR3 is TGTGCCAGCAGTACCGGACAGGGAGAAGATACGCAGTATTTT. Encoded protein: CASSTGQGEDTQYF.

J is TRBJ2-7 and V is TRBV20-1; unclear D gene. CDR3 length equals 15 residues. The V gene lost 3 bases and the J gene lost 2 bases, with 17 bases spanning the gap. Per the germline V gene, CDR1 is DFQATT and CDR2 is SNEGSKA (reference sequence). This chain's CDR3 is CSARSSRQPAYEQYF. CDR3 coding DNA: TGCAGTGCTAGGTCTTCTAGGCAGCCTGCCTACGAGCAGTACTTC.

The V and J genes are TRBV6-5 and TRBJ1-2, with D possibly TRBD1 on 5 matching bases. This CDR3 region has 14 residues. The V end was cut by 5 bases, the J end by 1 base, with 11 bases between. CDR1 is MNHEY and CDR2 is SVGAGI in the germline V gene. CDR3 residues: CASSTAGFNYGYTF. The CDR3 bases are TGTGCCAGCAGTACTGCAGGGTTTAACTATGGCTACACCTTC.

The chain joins TRBV5-1 to TRBJ2-5; 7 nucleotides agree with TRBD1. V was pared by 2 bases and J by 2 bases, with 6 bases of the junction left unmatched. This CDR3 is 15 amino acids long. Germline V gene sequence: CDR1 SGHRS, CDR2 YFSETQ. CDR3 nucleotide sequence: TGCGCCAGCAGCTTCACTCCGGGACAGCAAGAGACCCAGTACTTC. It yields the protein CASSFTPGQQETQYF.

On this clonotype itself: One end of the junction varies from germline; a read error may be responsible. V gene TRBV7-9 combines with J gene TRBJ1-1, with a possible D match to TRBD1 (5 bases). Germline assignment: CDR1 SEHNR and CDR2 FQNEAQ (reference sequence). This CDR3 has 13 residues. The CDR3 loop is CAGSSGARTEAFF. DNA of the CDR3: TGTGCCGGCAGCTCCGGGGCGAGGACTGAAGCTTTCTTT.

J is TRBJ1-1 and V is TRBV27; D gene unclear. The CDR3 runs 13 residues. Trimming removed 6 bases from V and 1 base from J, with 9 bases in between. In germline, CDR1 is MNHEY, CDR2 SMNVEV (reference sequence). CDR3 in amino acids: CASRSTGNTEAFF. In DNA form, the CDR3 reads TGTGCCAGCAGGTCGACCGGGAACACTGAAGCTTTCTTT.

This chain links TRBV7-2 with TRBJ2-1, with 12 positions matching TRBD2. This CDR3 spans 15 amino acids. Germline values: CDR1 SGHTA, CDR2 FQGNSA. J lost 13 bases, V lost 4 bases, and 11 bases had no gene match. CDR3 coding DNA: TGTGCCAGCAGCTCAGCTAGCGGGAGGGTAGAGACCCAGTTCTTC. Amino acids: CASSSASGRVETQFF.

The rearrangement uses TRBV13 and TRBJ2-7; the D gene is possibly TRBD1 (6 bases). Trimming shortened V by 5 bases and J by 1 base, and 9 bases separated the two germline ends. Per germline, CDR1 PRHDT and CDR2 FYEKMQ (reference sequence). CDR3 size: 13 residues. The chain's CDR3 is CASSRGQSYEQYF. CDR3 DNA sequence: TGTGCCAGCAGCCGTGGACAGTCCTACGAGCAGTACTTC.

This clonotype was counted only a few times. V is TRBV29-1 and J is TRBJ1-2, with 8 nucleotides matching TRBD1. CDR1 is SQVTM, CDR2 ANQGSEA, per germline. The trim removed 3 bases at V and 6 bases at J, leaving 9 bases unmatched. This CDR3 is built from 14 residues. The CDR3 region is CSVDLAQDRDGYTF. In nucleotides, the CDR3 is TGCAGCGTTGATTTGGCTCAGGACAGGGATGGCTACACCTTC. Filled out from reference TRBV29-1 and TRBJ1-2, the complete variable domain reads SAVISQKPSRDICQRGTSLTIQCQVDSQVTMMFWYRQQPGQSLTLIATANQGSEATYESGFVIDKFPISRPNLTFSTLTVSNMSPEDSSIYLCSVDLAQDRDGYTFGSGTRLTVV.

This clonotype was observed a handful of times. V is TRBV19 and J is TRBJ1-1, with D maybe TRBD1 (6 bases). The CDR3 has 14 residues. Trimming removed 0 bases from V and 7 bases from J, with 12 bases in between. Germline lookup yields CDR1 LNHDA and CDR2 SQIVND (reference sequence). CDR3 in amino acids: CASSIDRGKDEAFF. The CDR3 DNA is TGTGCCAGTAGTATAGACAGGGGTAAGGATGAAGCTTTCTTT.

This rearrangement joins TRBV29-1 to TRBJ2-7, with 7 bases identical to TRBD1. The CDR3 is 12 amino acids. V was clipped by 6 bases and J by 5 bases; unmatched bases: 7. Germline V lookup: CDR1 SQVTM, CDR2 ANQGSEA. The CDR3 DNA reads as TGCAGCGTGGGGTTGCAGGGGGACGAGCAGTACTTC. Translating it yields CSVGLQGDEQYF.

The chain joins TRBV7-2 to TRBJ2-1, with TRBD2 matching 13 bases. CDR3 length equals 14 residues. V lost 5 bases and J lost 9; bases outside the gene matches: 4. Germline assignment: CDR1 SGHTA and CDR2 FQGNSA. CDR3 DNA sequence: TGTGCCAGCAGCCCCGGACTAGCGGGAGTTGAGCAGTTCTTC. Amino acids: CASSPGLAGVEQFF.

The chain couples TRBV15 to TRBJ2-1, with 8 bases matching TRBD2. Germline CDR1 is LNHNV and CDR2 is YYDKDF (reference sequence). The CDR3 extends over 15 amino acids. Trimming took 0 bases from V and 7 from J; bases not matched to a gene: 5. The CDR3 loop is CATSRERGGGNEQFF. The CDR3 DNA is TGTGCCACCAGCAGAGAACGGGGGGGCGGGAATGAGCAGTTCTTC.

This chain uses TRBV6-5 with TRBJ2-7, with a possible D match to TRBD2 (5 bases). Germline V gene sequence: CDR1 MNHEY, CDR2 SVGAGI. The CDR3 sequence is 13 residues long. Trimming pared 6 bases from V and 4 bases from J, leaving 13 bases between. The CDR3: CASSRSAGYEQYF. CDR3 in DNA: TGTGCCAGCAGCCGGAGCGCGGGTTACGAGCAGTACTTC.

J is TRBJ2-4 and V is TRBV20-1, with a possible D match to TRBD1 (5 bases). Germline V gene data show CDR1 as DFQATT and CDR2 as SNEGSKA (reference sequence). Trimming took 3 bases from V and 2 from J, leaving 14 bases between them. The CDR3 totals 15 residues. The CDR3 region is CSASPRGMTKNIQYF. Here the CDR3 DNA reads TGCAGTGCTAGTCCTAGGGGAATGACCAAAAACATTCAGTACTTC.

In this sample, this clonotype turned up a few times. The rearrangement links TRBV7-2 to TRBJ2-7; 8 nucleotides match TRBD1. With V trimmed by 5 bases and J by 1 base, 7 bases remained unmatched. Germline V gives CDR1 SGHTA, CDR2 FQGNSA. CDR3 length equals 15 residues. The CDR3 DNA reads as TGTGCCAGCAGCGCCGGGACAGGTGGATCCTACGAGCAGTACTTC. Protein product: CASSAGTGGSYEQYF.

The chain uses TRBV21-1 and TRBJ2-7; the table's D call, TRBD2, was not checked against the DNA. TRBV21-1 is reported as a pseudogene. This CDR3 comprises 16 residues. The CDR3 loop reads CASSKGGLSNSYEQYF. CDR3 sequence (DNA): TGTGCCAGCAGCAAGGGGGGACTTTCCAACTCCTACGAGCAGTACTTC.

This clonotype is a singleton in its sample. The chain links TRBV11-1 to TRBJ1-1; tentative D call: TRBD1 (5 bases). This CDR3 has 18 residues. The germline gives CDR1 SGHAT, CDR2 FQDESV (reference sequence). V was pared by 0 bases and J by 1 base, with 18 bases between. CDR3 sequence (DNA): TGTGCCAGCAGCTTAGCGGGGACCTTGGGCAGGGAGAACACTGAAGCTTTCTTT. Its protein is CASSLAGTLGRENTEAFF.

This chain uses TRBV29-1 with TRBJ1-1; D gene uncertain. The CDR3 has 10 amino acids. With 4 bases removed from V and 6 bases from J, the gap between germline ends came to 6 bases. CDR1 is SQVTM and CDR2 is ANQGSEA in the germline V gene. This CDR3 reads CSVADAEAFF. Written as DNA, the CDR3 is TGCAGCGTTGCGGACGCTGAAGCTTTCTTT.

There are a few counts of this clonotype. This chain's CDR3 is CSVRAGGDTQYF. The CDR3 DNA follows: TGCAGCGTCAGGGCGGGAGGGGATACGCAGTATTTT. This rearrangement joins TRBV29-1 to TRBJ2-3; TRBD2 aligns across 9 bases. CDR1 SQVTM and CDR2 ANQGSEA come from the germline V gene. The CDR3 runs to 12 residues. Trimming cost V 6 bases and J 6 bases; bases outside gene matches: 4.

The gene calls are TRBV7-9 and TRBJ2-5; 10 bases match TRBD1. Germline CDR1 is SEHNR and CDR2 is FQNEAQ (reference sequence). Trimming at V came to 7 bases and at J to 11 bases, leaving 13 bases not matched to a gene. The CDR3 has 14 residues. In DNA form, the CDR3 reads TGTGCCAGCATTCCCGCGACAGGGGGCGGCAAGCAGTACTTC. Its translation is CASIPATGGGKQYF.

This clonotype was detected only a few times. The chain is built from TRBV6-1 and TRBJ2-7, with D perhaps assigned TRBD1 or TRBD2 (5 bases each). V was clipped by 1 base and J by 3 bases, with 10 bases between them. The CDR3 spans 14 residues. Germline CDR1 MNHNS, CDR2 SASEGT. As DNA, the CDR3 is TGTGCCAGCAGTGAAGGGGGGTCACGCTACGAGCAGTACTTC. Protein sequence: CASSEGGSRYEQYF.